This T cell receptor beta chain was identified in a study of control samples from healthy donors and cancer patients. The CDR3 has 15 residues. The V end was cut by 10 bases, the J end by 0 bases, with 19 bases between. Germline assignment: CDR1 LGHDT and CDR2 YNNKEL (reference sequence). Sequencing was performed with immunoSEQ multiplex PCR; in TCRdb, only in-frame clones are kept and a portion is missing. Of roughly 8,500 clones in the sample, over 75% were seen once. This clone was recorded only once. The rearrangement links TRBV3-1 (or the pseudogene TRBV3-2) to TRBJ2-7; D call uncertain. The sample comprised PBMCs. The sequence derives from a man between 60 and 75 years old with colorectal cancer. This CDR3 reads CANPLGWGCSYEQYF. The CDR3 bases are TGTGCCAACCCCCTAGGTTGGGGTTGCTCCTACGAGCAGTACTTC.